These T cell receptor beta chains were read from a single sample in a study of regulatory T cells in long-lasting Graves disease. A single record per CDR3 protein comes from TCRdb applying MiXCR to the multiplex PCR reads. The repertoire includes around 420,000 distinct CDR3 sequences, around 16% of them detected once, and about 7.6% sits in the top ten. The data were also submitted as part of a second study, on T cells in Graves' hyperthyroidism and ophthalmopathy.

This specimen was peripheral blood mononuclear cells (PBMCs), taken at new diagnosis, from a patient treated with antithyroid drugs. All receptors come from a woman aged 40 to 50 with Graves disease. The CDR3 runs from the conserved cysteine through the conserved F or W. A D gene is named only where the DNA matches it firmly. The listing skips clone size in some rows; elsewhere it reads once, few, many or a size class.

few,NA,TRBV4-3,TRBJ2-6,TGCGCCAGCAGCCTAACGAGAACTGGGGCCAACGTCCTGACTTTC,CASSLTRTGANVLTF
NA,TRBD2,TRBV6-1,TRBJ2-7,TGTGCCAGCAGTCCCGGACTAGCGGGAGTTCCCTTCCACGAGCAGTACTTC,CASSPGLAGVPFHEQYF
many,NA,TRBV19,TRBJ2-5,TGTGCCAGTAGTAGACCGGGGCTAGGTATGGAGACCCAGTACTTC,CASSRPGLGMETQYF
many,NA,TRBV12-3/TRBV12-4,TRBJ1-1,TGTGCCACCCGGGGGGCGAGGGCTGAAGCTTTCTTT,CATRGARAEAFF
many,TRBD1,TRBV7-2,TRBJ1-4,TGTGCCAGCACCATCGACAGGGGTGAAAAACTGTTTTTT,CASTIDRGEKLFF
few,NA,TRBV20-1,TRBJ1-1,TGCAGTGCTAGAGTGGCAGGCTGGAACACTGAAGCTTTCTTT,CSARVAGWNTEAFF
many,NA,TRBV5-1,TRBJ1-2,TGCGCCAGCAGCAAACCGGGACAAGAGAACTATGGCTACACCTTC,CASSKPGQENYGYTF
NA,NA,TRBV2,TRBJ2-5,TGTGCCAGCAGTGAGCCGGGCGGCCAAGAGACCCAGTACTTC,CASSEPGGQETQYF
NA,NA,TRBV7-2,TRBJ2-7,TGTGCCAGCAGCCCCGACCGGCAGGGTTTCCACGAGCAGTACTTC,CASSPDRQGFHEQYF
few,NA,TRBV3-1,TRBJ2-3,TGTGCCAGCAGCAGGACAATTAGCACAGATACGCAGTATTTT,CASSRTISTDTQYF
many,NA,TRBV7-2,TRBJ2-7,TGTGCCAGCAGCTTAACATACTCCTACGAGCAGTACTTC,CASSLTYSYEQYF
many,NA,TRBV7-2,TRBJ2-7,TGTGCCAGCAGCTTAGCGGCCGGGACTTCTGCTTACGAGCAGTACTTC,CASSLAAGTSAYEQYF
few,TRBD1,TRBV12-3/TRBV12-4,TRBJ2-5,TGTGCCAGCAGTTTCCGGGACAGACAAGAGACCCAGTGCTTC,CASSFRDRQETQCF
many,TRBD2,TRBV11-2,TRBJ2-2,TGTGCCAGCAGCTCCTATCAGGCGGGAGTTATCGGGGAGCTGTTTTTT,CASSSYQAGVIGELFF
many,NA,TRBV11-2,TRBJ2-1,TGTGCCAGCAGCTTAGACGGTGGGCTGGGTCTTTCCTACAATGAGCAGTTCTTC,CASSLDGGLGLSYNEQFF
many,TRBD1,TRBV5-4,TRBJ1-6,TGTGCCAGCAGCGCCATGGGACAGGGCTATAATTCACCCCTCCACTTT,CASSAMGQGYNSPLHF
many,NA,TRBV7-9,TRBJ1-1,TGTGCCAGCAGCCTATCGCACTCGGAGGACACTGAAGCTTTCTTT,CASSLSHSEDTEAFF